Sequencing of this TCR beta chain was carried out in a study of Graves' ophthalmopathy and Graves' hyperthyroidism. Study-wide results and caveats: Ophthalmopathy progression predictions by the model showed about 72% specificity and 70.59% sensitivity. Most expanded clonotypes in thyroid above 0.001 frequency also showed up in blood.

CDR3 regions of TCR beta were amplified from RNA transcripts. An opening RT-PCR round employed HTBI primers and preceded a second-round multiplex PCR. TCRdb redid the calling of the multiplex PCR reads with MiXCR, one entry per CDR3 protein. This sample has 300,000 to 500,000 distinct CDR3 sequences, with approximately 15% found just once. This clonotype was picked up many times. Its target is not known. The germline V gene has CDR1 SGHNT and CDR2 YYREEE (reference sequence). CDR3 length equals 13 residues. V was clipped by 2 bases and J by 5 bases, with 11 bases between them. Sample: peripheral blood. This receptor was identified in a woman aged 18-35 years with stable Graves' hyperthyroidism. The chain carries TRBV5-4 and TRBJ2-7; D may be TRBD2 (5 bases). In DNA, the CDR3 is TGTGCCAGCAGCTTACGGGGATCTGACGAGCAGTACTTC. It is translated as CASSLRGSDEQYF.